This T cell receptor (beta chain) is from a study of lymphopenia after photon versus proton radiotherapy. This clone has more than one count but fewer than ten. The antigen is unknown. The CDR3 covers 19 residues. Germline CDR1 SGHTA, CDR2 FQGNSA. V was pared by 1 base and J by 5 bases, with 8 bases of the junction left unmatched. Here immunoSEQ multiplex PCR was the method, and the copy in TCRdb shows in-frame clones only, minus some. This sample has over 30,000 clones, with 75% to 90% found just once. Study-level findings and limits: Proton therapy kept repertoires fairly stable, unlike photons, which gained effector/memory cells.

This chain links TRBV7-2 with TRBJ2-1, with TRBD2 identical over 16 bases. The sequence derives from an older woman with pancreatic cancer. Material: peripheral blood, obtained from a patient treated with proton-based radiotherapy. The CDR3 here is CASSLDGTSGRAGDNEQFF. Here the CDR3 DNA reads TGTGCCAGCAGCTTAGACGGGACTAGCGGGAGGGCCGGAGACAATGAGCAGTTCTTC.